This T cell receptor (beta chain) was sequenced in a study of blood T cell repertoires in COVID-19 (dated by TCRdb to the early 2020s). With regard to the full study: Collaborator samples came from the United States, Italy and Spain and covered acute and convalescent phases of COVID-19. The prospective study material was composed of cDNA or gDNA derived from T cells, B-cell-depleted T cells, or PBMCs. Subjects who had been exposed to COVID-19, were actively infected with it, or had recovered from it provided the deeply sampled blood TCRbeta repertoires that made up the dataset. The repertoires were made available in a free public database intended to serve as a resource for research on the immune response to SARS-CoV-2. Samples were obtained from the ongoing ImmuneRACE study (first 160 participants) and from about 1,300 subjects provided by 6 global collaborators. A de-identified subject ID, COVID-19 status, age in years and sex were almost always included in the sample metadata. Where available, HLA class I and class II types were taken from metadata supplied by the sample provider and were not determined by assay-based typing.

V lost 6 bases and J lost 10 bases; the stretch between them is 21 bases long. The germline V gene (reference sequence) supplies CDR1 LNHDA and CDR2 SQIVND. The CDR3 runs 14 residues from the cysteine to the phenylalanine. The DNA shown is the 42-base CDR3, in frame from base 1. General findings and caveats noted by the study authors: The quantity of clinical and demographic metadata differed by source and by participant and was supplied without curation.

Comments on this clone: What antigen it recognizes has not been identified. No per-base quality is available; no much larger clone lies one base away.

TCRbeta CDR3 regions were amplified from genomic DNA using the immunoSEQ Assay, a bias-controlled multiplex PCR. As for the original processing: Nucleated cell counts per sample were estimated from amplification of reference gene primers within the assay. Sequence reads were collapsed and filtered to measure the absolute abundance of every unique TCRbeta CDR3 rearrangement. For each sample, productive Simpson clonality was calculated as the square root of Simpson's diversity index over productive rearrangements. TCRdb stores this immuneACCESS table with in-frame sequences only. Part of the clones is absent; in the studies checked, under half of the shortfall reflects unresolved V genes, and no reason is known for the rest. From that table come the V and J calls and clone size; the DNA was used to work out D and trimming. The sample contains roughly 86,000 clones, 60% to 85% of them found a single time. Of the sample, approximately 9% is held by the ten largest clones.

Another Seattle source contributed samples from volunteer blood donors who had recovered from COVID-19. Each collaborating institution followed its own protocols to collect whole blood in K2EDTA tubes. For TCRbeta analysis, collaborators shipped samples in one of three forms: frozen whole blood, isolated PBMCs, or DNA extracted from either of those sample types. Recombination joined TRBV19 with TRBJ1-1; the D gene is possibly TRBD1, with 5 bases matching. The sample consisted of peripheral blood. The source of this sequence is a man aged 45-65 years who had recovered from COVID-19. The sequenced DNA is TGTGCCAGTAGGCAGAACCGGGGTGGGGGGTCAGCTTTCTTT. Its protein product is CASRQNRGGGSAFF.